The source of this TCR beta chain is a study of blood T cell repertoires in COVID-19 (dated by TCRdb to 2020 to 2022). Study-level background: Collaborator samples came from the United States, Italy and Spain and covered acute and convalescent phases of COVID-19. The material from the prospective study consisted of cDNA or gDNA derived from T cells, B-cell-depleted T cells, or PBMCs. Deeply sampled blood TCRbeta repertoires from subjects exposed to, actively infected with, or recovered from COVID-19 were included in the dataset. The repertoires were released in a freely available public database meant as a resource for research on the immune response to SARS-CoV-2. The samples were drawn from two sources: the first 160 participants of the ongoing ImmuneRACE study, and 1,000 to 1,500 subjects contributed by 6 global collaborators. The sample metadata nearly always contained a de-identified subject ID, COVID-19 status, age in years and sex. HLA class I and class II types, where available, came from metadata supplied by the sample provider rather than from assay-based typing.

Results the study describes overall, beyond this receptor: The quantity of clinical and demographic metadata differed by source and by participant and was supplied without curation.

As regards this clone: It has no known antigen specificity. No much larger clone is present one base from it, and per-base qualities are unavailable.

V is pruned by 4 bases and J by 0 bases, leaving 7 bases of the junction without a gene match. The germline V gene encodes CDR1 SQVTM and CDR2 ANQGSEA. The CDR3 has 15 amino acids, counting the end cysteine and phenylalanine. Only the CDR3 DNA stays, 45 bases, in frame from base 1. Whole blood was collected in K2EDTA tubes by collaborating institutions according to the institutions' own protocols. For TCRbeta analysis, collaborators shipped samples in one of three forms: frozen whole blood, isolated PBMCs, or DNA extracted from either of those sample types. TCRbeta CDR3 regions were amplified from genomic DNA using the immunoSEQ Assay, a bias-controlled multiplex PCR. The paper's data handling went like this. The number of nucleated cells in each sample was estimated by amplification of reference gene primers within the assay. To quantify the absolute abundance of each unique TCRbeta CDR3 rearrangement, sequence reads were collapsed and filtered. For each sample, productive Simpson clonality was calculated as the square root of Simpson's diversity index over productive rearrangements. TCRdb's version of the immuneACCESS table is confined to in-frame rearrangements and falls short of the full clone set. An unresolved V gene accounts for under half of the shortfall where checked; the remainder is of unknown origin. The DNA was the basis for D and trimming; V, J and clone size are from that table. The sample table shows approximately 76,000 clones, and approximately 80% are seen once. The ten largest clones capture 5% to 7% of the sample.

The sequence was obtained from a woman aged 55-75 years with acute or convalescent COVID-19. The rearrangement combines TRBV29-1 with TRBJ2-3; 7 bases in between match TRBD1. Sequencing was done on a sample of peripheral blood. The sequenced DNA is TGCAGCGTTGCCGTGGGGACAGCGAGCACAGATACGCAGTATTTT. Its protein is CSVAVGTASTDTQYF.